The 10 T cell receptor beta chains presented below share a single source sample, sequenced in a study of blood T cell repertoires in COVID-19. The data were produced by immunoSEQ multiplex PCR, yet TCRdb's version contains in-frame clones alone and is incomplete. The sample records approximately 300,000 clones, 86% being singletons. Sequenced material: peripheral blood. All receptors derive from a woman between 45 and 65 years old with acute or convalescent COVID-19.

The rearrangement joins TRBV5-1 to TRBJ2-7; D possibly corresponds to TRBD1 (6 bases). The CDR3 loop spans 15 amino acids. The germline CDR1 and CDR2 sequences are SGHRS and YFSETQ. Trimming shortened V by 0 bases and J by 1 base, and 11 bases separated the two germline ends. The CDR3 loop is CASSLVSGASYEQYF. CDR3 coding DNA: TGCGCCAGCAGCTTGGTTTCAGGGGCGTCCTACGAGCAGTACTTC.

The J gene is TRBJ2-5, the V gene TRBV9; a possible D gene is TRBD2 (6 bases). Germline V gives CDR1 SGDLS, CDR2 YYNGEE. V was shortened by 0 bases and J by 4 bases, with 13 bases between the two germline ends. The CDR3 runs 15 residues. CDR3 DNA sequence: TGTGCCAGCAGCGTAGCCTACGGGAGAGTAGAGACCCAGTACTTC. This codes for CASSVAYGRVETQYF.

For the CDR3, the DNA is TGCGCCAGCAGCTTACAGGGGGCAGGGTCACCCCTCCACTTT. It specifies CASSLQGAGSPLHF. V gene TRBV5-1 combines with J gene TRBJ1-6; 9 bases align to TRBD1. Per germline, CDR1 SGHRS and CDR2 YFSETQ. V dropped 2 bases and J dropped 10; count of bases not matched to a gene: 4. The CDR3 covers 14 residues.

This clone was picked up a small number of times. V usage is TRBV2 and J usage is TRBJ2-3; D not certain. Germline values: CDR1 SNHLY, CDR2 FYNNEI. The CDR3 has 15 amino acids. V gave up 8 bases and J gave up 0 bases, with 15 bases separating them. The chain's CDR3 is CASAQTYSSTDTQYF. In DNA, the CDR3 is TGTGCCAGCGCTCAGACATACTCTAGCACAGATACGCAGTATTTT.

The CDR3 DNA is TGCGCCAGCAGCTTGGGTCCAGGGTTCACTAATGAAAAACTGTTTTTT. Translated: CASSLGPGFTNEKLFF. The V and J genes are TRBV5-1 and TRBJ1-4, with D maybe TRBD1 (5 bases). Germline V gene sequence: CDR1 SGHRS, CDR2 YFSETQ. V was trimmed by 0 bases and J by 2 bases, leaving 11 bases between them. The CDR3 contains 16 residues.

Concerning this clone: The same CDR3 arises from other DNA sequences in this sample as well. The chain combines TRBV6-5 with TRBJ1-1; a weak D match, TRBD1 (6 bases). Trimming shortened V by 0 bases and J by 1 base, and 9 bases separated the two germline ends. CDR3 length: 15 residues. Germline CDR1 and CDR2: MNHEY and SVGAGI. The CDR3 nucleotides are TGTGCCAGCAGTTACTCTGGGGGCTCGAACACTGAAGCTTTCTTT. It yields the protein CASSYSGGSNTEAFF.

The chain is built from TRBV11-2 and TRBJ1-1; D perhaps matches TRBD1 (6 bases). Germline values: CDR1 SGHAT, CDR2 FQNNGV. The CDR3 has 13 amino acids. V lost 1 base to trimming and J lost 7 bases, with 10 bases between them. CDR3 DNA: TGTGCCAGCAGCTTAGCAGGGGCCAGTGAAGCTTTCTTT. This codes for CASSLAGASEAFF. The full variable domain, completed using reference TRBV11-2 and TRBJ1-1, is EAGVAQSPRYKIIEKRQSVAFWCNPISGHATLYWYQQILGQGPKLLIQFQNNGVVDDSQLPKDRFSAERLKGVDSTLKIQPAKLEDSAVYLCASSLAGASEAFFGQGTRLTVV.

The V call is TRBV28, the J call TRBJ1-1; 7 positions match TRBD1. The germline CDR1 and CDR2 sequences are MDHEN and SYDVKM. The CDR3 sequence is 15 residues long. Trimming removed 6 bases from V and 1 base from J; junction bases left unmatched: 8. The CDR3 DNA sequence: TGTGCCAGCAGACCGGGAAACAGGGGGAACACTGAAGCTTTCTTT. Its protein is CASRPGNRGNTEAFF.

The chain links TRBV4-1 to TRBJ1-2; D gene ambiguous. This CDR3 is 17 amino acids long. With 0 bases removed from V and 3 bases from J, the gap between germline ends came to 17 bases. Per the germline V gene, CDR1 is MGHRA and CDR2 is YSYEKL. The CDR3 DNA reads TGCGCCAGCAGCCAAGATCAAGTCGGCAGCGGGCACTATGGCTACACCTTC. Protein: CASSQDQVGSGHYGYTF.

The rearrangement links TRBV18 to TRBJ2-1; D perhaps matches TRBD1 (6 bases). CDR3 size: 16 residues. Germline V lookup: CDR1 KGHSH, CDR2 LQKENI. V lost 2 bases and J 6 bases, leaving 17 bases between the germline ends. CDR3: CASSPFDPGAVNEQFF. CDR3 bases: TGTGCCAGCTCACCATTTGATCCAGGGGCGGTCAATGAGCAGTTCTTC.